The 15 T cell receptor beta chains below all came from one sample that was sequenced in a study of shared clonotypes between healthy human individuals. Only in-frame clones appear in the TCRdb table, and some are missing; sequencing was by immunoSEQ multiplex PCR. This sample has roughly 2.5 million clones, with around nine tenths found just once. Sequencing input: naive CD4+ T cells sorted from blood. The subset denotes: CD45RA+ positively selected. These receptor sequences come from a man between 18 and 35 years old in good health.

This clone came up once. V usage is TRBV15 and J usage is TRBJ2-7; 8 nucleotides agree with TRBD1. Germline V lookup: CDR1 LNHNV, CDR2 YYDKDF (reference sequence). The CDR3 consists of 18 residues. J was trimmed by 6 bases and V by 0 bases; bases with no gene match: 16. CDR3 amino acids: CATSRDHMGGQGLGEQYF. CDR3 DNA sequence: TGTGCCACCAGCAGAGATCATATGGGAGGACAGGGTCTCGGCGAGCAGTACTTC.

There are a few counts of this clone. With a much larger clone just one base away, this may be a read error. Other DNA sequences in the same sample also yield this CDR3. The genes are TRBV20-1 and TRBJ2-3; D ambiguous. CDR3 length: 10 residues. V lost 7 bases and J lost 0, with 2 bases in between. Germline CDR1 is DFQATT and CDR2 is SNEGSKA (reference sequence). The CDR3 nucleotides read TGCAGTGGTAGCACAGATACGCAGTATTTT. Translated: CSGSTDTQYF.

CDR3 sequence (DNA): TGTGCCAGCAGTCCCGTCGTCCCCGGCTATGGCTACACCTTC. It is translated as CASSPVVPGYGYTF. The chain links TRBV28 to TRBJ1-2; unclear D gene. V was cut by 5 bases and J by 4 bases, with 14 bases left in between. The germline CDR1 and CDR2 sequences are MDHEN and SYDVKM. The CDR3 covers 14 residues.

This chain links TRBV28 with TRBJ1-1, with no clear D. This CDR3 contains 15 residues. V gave up 7 bases and J gave up 1 base, with 16 bases separating them. Germline V lookup: CDR1 MDHEN, CDR2 SYDVKM. This CDR3 is CASILRAATNTEAFF. The CDR3 DNA reads as TGTGCCAGCATCCTTAGGGCGGCTACGAACACTGAAGCTTTCTTT.

This sequence joins TRBV6-5 and TRBJ2-1; D unresolved. Trimming pared 6 bases from V and 7 bases from J, leaving 10 bases between. CDR1 is MNHEY and CDR2 is SVGAGI in the germline V gene. This CDR3 spans 12 amino acids. CDR3 in DNA: TGTGCCAGCAGCCCAGCCGGGAATGAGCAGTTCTTC. Translating it yields CASSPAGNEQFF.

V usage is TRBV18 and J usage is TRBJ1-3, with TRBD1 as a possible D gene (5 bases). This CDR3 comprises 16 residues. Trimming took 3 bases from V and 4 from J, leaving 16 bases between them. CDR1 and CDR2 from the germline V gene are KGHSH and LQKENI. The CDR3 DNA reads TGTGCCAGCTCACCCCCCGGGGGAAGTGCAGGAAACACCATATATTTT. Translated, it gives CASSPPGGSAGNTIYF.

The rearrangement links TRBV30 to TRBJ1-2; D perhaps matches TRBD1 (5 bases). With 0 bases removed from V and 7 bases from J, the gap between germline ends came to 15 bases. The CDR3 is 14 residues long. Germline assignment: CDR1 GTSNPN and CDR2 SVGIG (reference sequence). The CDR3 loop reads CAWSVSGVGGGYTF. DNA of the CDR3: TGTGCCTGGAGTGTGTCCGGGGTCGGGGGTGGCTACACCTTC.

The V call is TRBV10-1, the J call TRBJ1-6; D not certain. V was clipped by 3 bases and J by 1 base, with 4 bases between them. CDR1 and CDR2 (germline): WNHNN, SYGVQD (reference sequence). CDR3 length: 14 amino acids. CDR3: CASSDGSYNSPLHF. The CDR3 DNA reads TGCGCCAGCAGTGATGGATCCTATAATTCACCCCTCCACTTT.

A note on this clone: Other nucleotide sequences in the sample specify the same CDR3. The genes are TRBV7-2 and TRBJ2-7; TRBD2 agrees at 11 bases. J gave up 2 bases and V 0 bases, and 6 bases lay outside the gene matches. CDR1 is SGHTA, CDR2 FQGNSA, per germline. This CDR3 has 17 amino acids. As DNA, the CDR3 is TGTGCCAGCAGCTTAGCGGGGACTAGCGGATCTCCCTACGAGCAGTACTTC. The encoded protein is CASSLAGTSGSPYEQYF.

The chain employs TRBV29-1 and TRBJ1-3, with D tentatively TRBD1 (6 bases). Looked up from germline, CDR1 is SQVTM and CDR2 is ANQGSEA. Trimming pared 0 bases from V and 4 bases from J, leaving 10 bases between. The CDR3 runs 14 residues. CDR3 protein: CSVEDHDRGNTIYF. The DNA of the CDR3 is TGCAGCGTTGAAGATCACGACAGGGGAAACACCATATATTTT.

The chain uses TRBV6-1 and TRBJ1-5; possible D gene TRBD1, 6 bases. Trimming removed 2 bases from V and 7 bases from J, with 12 bases in between. The CDR3 totals 14 residues. The germline CDR1 and CDR2 sequences are MNHNS and SASEGT. This chain's CDR3 is CASSERQAVQPQHF. Here the CDR3 DNA reads TGTGCCAGCAGTGAAAGACAGGCAGTCCAGCCCCAGCATTTT.

V is TRBV7-9 and J is TRBJ2-5, with D possibly matching TRBD2 (6 bases). CDR1 is SEHNR and CDR2 is FQNEAQ in the germline V gene (reference sequence). This CDR3 is built from 14 residues. The V and J ends lost 5 bases and 3 bases respectively, with 13 bases between them. The CDR3 reads CASSMGLRKETQYF. CDR3 nucleotide sequence: TGTGCCAGCAGCATGGGACTCAGGAAAGAGACCCAGTACTTC.

The V gene is TRBV6-5, the J gene TRBJ2-5; 7 nucleotides match TRBD1. The DNA end lines up better with TRBJ2-7; the J call may be wrong. The germline CDR1 and CDR2 sequences are MNHEY and SVGAGI. CDR3 length equals 15 residues. The CDR3 DNA is TGTGCCAGCAGTTACAGGCTTGACAGGGTTTACGAGCAGTACTTC. Amino acids: CASSYRLDRVYEQYF.

V and J are TRBV4-1 and TRBJ1-1; perhaps TRBD1 as D (6 bases). The CDR3 is 16 residues long. V was shortened by 4 bases and J by 0 bases, with 15 bases between the two germline ends. Germline assignment: CDR1 MGHRA and CDR2 YSYEKL. The CDR3 DNA follows: TGCGCCAGCAGCCGCTTGGGGGGGCCCCTGAACACTGAAGCTTTCTTT. As protein: CASSRLGGPLNTEAFF.

This rearrangement joins TRBV18 to TRBJ2-3; 9 bases fit TRBD1. V gave up 2 bases and J gave up 3 bases; unmatched junction bases: 6. The CDR3 totals 16 residues. Germline V gives CDR1 KGHSH, CDR2 LQKENI. CDR3 loop: CASSPSIGQGTDTQYF. The CDR3 nucleotides read TGTGCCAGCTCACCATCGATCGGACAGGGGACAGATACGCAGTATTTT.